The next 27 T cell receptor beta chains were all read from a single sample in a study of T cell responses to AZD1222 COVID-19 vaccine. Profiling relied on immunoSEQ multiplex PCR, and the TCRdb table lists in-frame clones only, not all of them. The data contain about 120,000 clones, approximately 90% of them singletons. The starting material was peripheral blood, obtained 28 days after the second AZD1222 dose. These receptors came from an adult who received the AZD1222 COVID-19 vaccine.

This rearrangement joins TRBV19 to TRBJ1-2; TRBD1 might be the D (6 bases). The CDR3 has 12 amino acids. The V end was cut by 2 bases, the J end by 6 bases, with 7 bases between. Germline V gene lookup returns CDR1 LNHDA and CDR2 SQIVND (reference sequence). CDR3 amino acids: CASSITGNGYTF. CDR3 DNA sequence: TGTGCCAGTAGTATAACAGGGAATGGCTACACCTTC.

The V call is TRBV5-1, the J call TRBJ1-2; TRBD1 is a possible D gene (5 bases). The CDR3 runs 14 residues. The V end lost 0 bases, the J end lost 3 bases, and 9 bases lay between the germline ends. Germline-derived CDR1 and CDR2 are SGHRS and YFSETQ. The CDR3 coding sequence is TGCGCCAGCAGCTTGGAGCGCAGGGACTATGGCTACACCTTC. Residues: CASSLERRDYGYTF.

The rearrangement uses TRBV10-2 and TRBJ1-5; no clear D gene. Per germline, CDR1 WSHSY and CDR2 SAAADI. The CDR3 covers 15 residues. Trimming cost V 0 bases and J 2 bases, with 8 bases left between them. CDR3 sequence reads: CASSESGIRNQPQHF. CDR3 in DNA: TGCGCCAGCAGTGAGTCGGGGATACGCAATCAGCCCCAGCATTTT.

This clone is a singleton in its sample. The chain combines TRBV6-2 or TRBV6-3 with TRBJ2-3; 9 bases agree with TRBD2. Germline lookup yields CDR1 MNHEY and CDR2 SVGEGT. V lost 2 bases and J lost 7; bases outside the gene matches: 7. This CDR3 has 15 amino acids. The CDR3 DNA follows: TGTGCCAGCAGTTACGGCGGCGGGGGGGGACATACGCAGTATTTT. Encoded protein: CASSYGGGGGHTQYF.

The chain has TRBV9 and TRBJ1-2; D remains unclear. Germline V gene sequence: CDR1 SGDLS, CDR2 YYNGEE. The V and J ends lost 0 bases and 8 bases respectively, with 20 bases between them. The CDR3 runs to 16 residues. The CDR3 coding sequence is TGTGCCAGCAGCGTAGAGATGGCAGGAAGCCCTTGGGGCTACACCTTC. This sequence encodes CASSVEMAGSPWGYTF.

The chain employs TRBV2 and TRBJ2-1; TRBD2 matches at 8 bases. The CDR3 extends over 13 amino acids. Germline V gives CDR1 SNHLY, CDR2 FYNNEI. Unmatched junction bases numbered 7, after V lost 6 bases and J lost 9 bases. CDR3 DNA: TGTGCCAGCAGGGGGACTAGAGCCGGTGAGCAGTTCTTC. Its protein product is CASRGTRAGEQFF.

The chain links TRBV29-1 to TRBJ1-2; possible D gene TRBD1, 6 bases. Trimming took off 6 bases at V and 7 bases at J, with 15 bases between the two ends. This CDR3 is built from 12 residues. CDR1 SQVTM and CDR2 ANQGSEA come from the germline V gene. In DNA form, the CDR3 reads TGCAGCGTGTCCGGGACACCGTTTGGCTACACCTTC. Translation gives CSVSGTPFGYTF.

The CDR3 region is CSVRSPEMGQGMNGYTF. CDR3 nucleotides: TGCAGCGTTCGCTCCCCCGAAATGGGACAGGGGATGAATGGCTACACCTTC. The chain employs TRBV29-1 and TRBJ1-2, with 10 bases fitting TRBD1. There are 17 residues in the CDR3. Germline V CDR1 and CDR2: SQVTM, ANQGSEA. J gave up 6 bases and V 5 bases, and 18 bases lay outside the gene matches.

The chain carries TRBV4-3 and TRBJ2-7; possible D gene TRBD2, 6 bases. CDR1 and CDR2 (germline): LGHNA, YSLEER. The ends were cut back, 0 bases at V and 5 bases at J, with 8 bases in the middle. This CDR3 has 13 amino acids. CDR3 loop: CASSQEEGHEQYF. CDR3 DNA: TGCGCCAGCAGCCAAGAGGAGGGCCACGAGCAGTACTTC.

The J gene is TRBJ1-1, the V gene TRBV28; TRBD1 matches 8 bases. CDR1 MDHEN and CDR2 SYDVKM come from the germline V gene. The CDR3 covers 12 residues. V was pared by 6 bases and J by 10 bases, with 7 bases of the junction left unmatched. The CDR3 bases are TGTGCCAGCAGGACAGGGGTGATAGGAGCTTTCTTT. This codes for CASRTGVIGAFF. The complete variable domain, with remaining parts taken from reference TRBV28 and TRBJ1-1, reads DVKVTQSSRYLVKRTGEKVFLECVQDMDHENMFWYRQDPGLGLRLIYFSYDVKMKEKGDIPEGYSVSREKKERFSLILESASTNQTSMYLCASRTGVIGAFFGQGTRLTVV.

The genes are TRBV21-1 and TRBJ2-1; the table calls TRBD2, which could not be checked here. TRBV21-1 is listed as a pseudogene. This CDR3 has 15 amino acids. The CDR3 spells CASSKGGSAPNEQFF. CDR3 nucleotides: TGTGCCAGCAGCAAAGGCGGGTCTGCCCCAAATGAGCAGTTCTTC.

This clone occurred a few times. The chain combines TRBV5-1 with TRBJ1-4; D perhaps matches TRBD1 (6 bases). V dropped 4 bases and J dropped 8 bases, with 15 bases sitting between them. Germline V lookup: CDR1 SGHRS, CDR2 YFSETQ. The CDR3 has 14 residues. The CDR3 protein is CASSPFGGGEKLFF. The CDR3 bases are TGCGCCAGCAGCCCCTTTGGGGGGGGCGAAAAACTGTTTTTT. The full variable domain, its missing parts supplied by reference TRBV5-1 and TRBJ1-4, is KAGVTQTPRYLIKTRGQQVTLSCSPISGHRSVSWYQQTPGQGLQFLFEYFSETQRNKGNFPGRFSGRQFSNSRSEMNVSTLELGDSALYLCASSPFGGGEKLFFGSGTQLSVL.

The chain uses TRBV25-1 and TRBJ1-2, with D perhaps TRBD1 (6 bases). V lost 5 bases, J lost 4 bases, and 17 bases lay in between. Germline CDR1 reads MGHDK; CDR2 reads SYGVNS. CDR3 size: 15 residues. In DNA form, the CDR3 reads TGTGCCAGCAGTTCCGACAGGCTCGGGTTCTATGGCTACACCTTC. Its translation: CASSSDRLGFYGYTF.

The chain couples TRBV7-9 to TRBJ1-2, with 7 positions matching TRBD1. This CDR3 has 14 amino acids. The ends lost 5 bases at V and 4 bases at J; junction bases unmatched: 7. Germline V gene data show CDR1 as SEHNR and CDR2 as FQNEAQ (reference sequence). CDR3: CASSLRTGAYGYTF. The CDR3 nucleotides are TGTGCCAGCAGCCTTCGAACAGGGGCCTATGGCTACACCTTC.

The chain recombines TRBV5-1 with TRBJ1-2, with TRBD1 identical over 8 bases. This CDR3 comprises 13 residues. V lost 5 bases, J lost 4 bases, and 4 bases stayed unmatched. In germline, CDR1 is SGHRS, CDR2 YFSETQ. DNA of the CDR3: TGCGCCAGCAGACAGGGGGTTGCCTATGGCTACACCTTC. As protein: CASRQGVAYGYTF.

This chain connects TRBV7-9 to TRBJ2-7; 10 nucleotides agree with TRBD1. The CDR3 sequence is 16 residues long. Germline V gives CDR1 SEHNR, CDR2 FQNEAQ (reference sequence). The V gene end was trimmed by 1 base and the J gene end by 7 bases; junction bases not matched to a gene: 10. Here the CDR3 reads CASSLERTGGPGEQYF. Written as DNA, the CDR3 is TGTGCCAGCAGCTTAGAAAGGACAGGGGGGCCGGGTGAGCAGTACTTC. The full variable domain, in which reference TRBV7-9 and TRBJ2-7 provide the parts outside the CDR3, is DTGVSQNPRHKITKRGQNVTFRCDPISEHNRLYWYRQTLGQGPEFLTYFQNEAQLEKSRLLSDRFSAERPKGSFSTLEIQRTEQGDSAMYLCASSLERTGGPGEQYFGPGTRLTVT.

The V gene is TRBV10-2, the J gene TRBJ1-6; the D gene is possibly TRBD1 (5 bases). V lost 2 bases and J lost 8, with 19 bases in between. The CDR3 is 17 amino acids. From germline, CDR1 is WSHSY and CDR2 SAAADI. In DNA form, the CDR3 reads TGCGCCAGCAGTGAGCCCCTCCGGTGGGGCACGGATTCACCCCTCCACTTT. It encodes CASSEPLRWGTDSPLHF.

This clone appeared a single time. The chain couples TRBV28 to TRBJ1-5, with unresolved D. Germline CDR1 reads MDHEN; CDR2 reads SYDVKM. V was trimmed by 4 bases and J by 0 bases, leaving 16 bases between them. This CDR3 spans 17 amino acids. Here the CDR3 reads CASSSSAGVYSNQPQHF. The CDR3 nucleotides are TGTGCCAGCAGTTCGTCAGCTGGTGTATATAGCAATCAGCCCCAGCATTTT. Drawing the rest from reference TRBV28 and TRBJ1-5, the complete variable domain is DVKVTQSSRYLVKRTGEKVFLECVQDMDHENMFWYRQDPGLGLRLIYFSYDVKMKEKGDIPEGYSVSREKKERFSLILESASTNQTSMYLCASSSSAGVYSNQPQHFGDGTRLSIL.

This rearrangement joins TRBV6-5 to TRBJ1-1, with 8 bases that match TRBD1. The CDR3 has 16 residues. After removal of 0 bases from V and 5 bases from J, the junction contained 8 bases not matched to a gene. Germline values: CDR1 MNHEY, CDR2 SVGAGI. CDR3 protein: CASSYSTQGARTEAFF. Written as DNA, the CDR3 is TGTGCCAGCAGTTACTCTACGCAGGGGGCGCGGACTGAAGCTTTCTTT.

The J gene is TRBJ2-1, the V gene TRBV5-5; tentatively, D is TRBD2 (6 bases). The CDR3 is made up of 13 amino acids. Trimming left V 3 bases short and J 9 bases short, with 13 bases between. The germline CDR1 and CDR2 sequences are SGHKS and YYEKEE (reference sequence). The CDR3 here is CASSSFTSTEQFF. DNA of the CDR3: TGTGCCAGCAGCTCGTTCACTAGCACTGAGCAGTTCTTC.

DNA of the CDR3: TGTGCCTGGCCGGGGGACACCGGGGAGCTGTTTTTT. This encodes CAWPGDTGELFF. The chain has TRBV30 and TRBJ2-2, with TRBD2 as a possible D gene (6 bases). V was cut by 5 bases and J by 3 bases, with 7 bases left in between. The CDR3 contains 12 residues. Germline V gene sequence: CDR1 GTSNPN, CDR2 SVGIG (reference sequence).

The chain employs TRBV6-5 and TRBJ2-7; unclear D gene. V lost 6 bases, J lost 3 bases, and 15 bases lay in between. The CDR3 extends over 14 amino acids. The germline gives CDR1 MNHEY, CDR2 SVGAGI. CDR3 DNA: TGTGCCAGCAGCCTTACGTACTTAGACTACGAGCAGTACTTC. Residues: CASSLTYLDYEQYF.

Turning to this clone: The identical CDR3 is also encoded by other nucleotide sequences in the sample. The chain has TRBV27 and TRBJ1-6; D not resolved. V lost 2 bases, J lost 9 bases, and 5 bases lay in between. Per germline, CDR1 MNHEY and CDR2 SMNVEV (reference sequence). The CDR3 is made up of 12 amino acids. The CDR3 coding sequence is TGTGCCAGCAGTTTACGGGGTTCACCCCTCCACTTT. Translation: CASSLRGSPLHF.

The CDR3 protein is CASSPRWDNQPQHF. DNA for the CDR3: TGTGCCAGTAGTCCTAGGTGGGACAATCAGCCCCAGCATTTT. V and J are TRBV19 and TRBJ1-5; D remains unclear. Germline CDR1 and CDR2: LNHDA and SQIVND (reference sequence). The CDR3 length is 14 residues. The V end lost 5 bases, the J end lost 3 bases, and 11 bases lay between the germline ends.

The CDR3 coding sequence is TGTGCCAGCAGCTCCACCGGGACAGGGGTTCTGCCAGATACGCAGTATTTT. This sequence encodes CASSSTGTGVLPDTQYF. The chain couples TRBV11-2 to TRBJ2-3; 10 bases map to TRBD1. With 4 bases clipped from V and 4 bases from J, the junction kept 11 bases outside the gene matches. The CDR3 extends over 17 amino acids. Germline loops: CDR1 SGHAT, CDR2 FQNNGV.

V and J are TRBV3-1 (or the pseudogene TRBV3-2) and TRBJ2-2; D gene unclear. Germline values: CDR1 LGHDT, CDR2 YNNKEL (reference sequence). CDR3 size: 15 residues. V shed 5 bases and J shed 1 base, with 11 bases lying between them. The CDR3 region is CASSALLMNTGELFF. The DNA for the CDR3 is TGTGCCAGCAGCGCCCTTCTCATGAACACCGGGGAGCTGTTTTTT.

As DNA, the CDR3 is TGTGCCAGCAGCCAAGTAAAAGGTTGGGGGGTCCCAGGAAACACCATATATTTT. The encoded protein is CASSQVKGWGVPGNTIYF. The gene calls are TRBV3-1 (or the pseudogene TRBV3-2) and TRBJ1-3, with a weak D call TRBD1 (5 bases). Trimming cost V 1 base and J 4 bases, with 20 bases left between them. The CDR3 length is 18 residues. Per germline, CDR1 LGHDT and CDR2 YNNKEL (reference sequence).